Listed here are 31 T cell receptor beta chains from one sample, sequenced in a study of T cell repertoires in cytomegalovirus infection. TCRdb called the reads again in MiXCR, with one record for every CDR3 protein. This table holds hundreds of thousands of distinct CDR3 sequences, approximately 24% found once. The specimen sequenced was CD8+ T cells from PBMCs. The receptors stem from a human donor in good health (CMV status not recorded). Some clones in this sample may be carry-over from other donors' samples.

The CDR3 coding sequence is TGCAGTGCTACTTCCGGGACAGGAGGCCCCTACGAGCAGTACTTC. The encoded protein is CSATSGTGGPYEQYF. The chain recombines TRBV20-1 with TRBJ2-7, with 8 bases that match TRBD1. Trimming at V came to 4 bases and at J to 2 bases, leaving 10 bases not matched to a gene. CDR1 is DFQATT, CDR2 SNEGSKA, per germline (reference sequence). The CDR3 totals 15 residues.

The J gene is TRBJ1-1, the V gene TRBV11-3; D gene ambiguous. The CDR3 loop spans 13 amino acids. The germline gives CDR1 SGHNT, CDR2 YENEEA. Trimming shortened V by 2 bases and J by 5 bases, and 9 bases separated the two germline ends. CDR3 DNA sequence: TGTGCCAGCAGCTTAAGGTTGGGGACTGAAGCTTTCTTT. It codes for CASSLRLGTEAFF.

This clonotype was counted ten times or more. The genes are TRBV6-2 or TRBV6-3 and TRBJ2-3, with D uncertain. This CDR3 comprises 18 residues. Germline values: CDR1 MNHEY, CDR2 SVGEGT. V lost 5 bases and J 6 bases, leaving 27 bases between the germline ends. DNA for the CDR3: TGTGCCAGCAGTCTAACCATAACGACACCGTCCCAAGGGGATACGCAGTATTTT. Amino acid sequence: CASSLTITTPSQGDTQYF.

The CDR3 DNA reads as TGTGCCAGCAGTGAGGGGGGGGCGGATTACAATGAGCAGTTCTTC. Protein: CASSEGGADYNEQFF. This chain links TRBV2 with TRBJ2-1; maybe TRBD2 (7 bases). The CDR3 consists of 15 residues. Germline CDR1 SNHLY, CDR2 FYNNEI. V was clipped by 3 bases and J by 4 bases, with 13 bases between them.

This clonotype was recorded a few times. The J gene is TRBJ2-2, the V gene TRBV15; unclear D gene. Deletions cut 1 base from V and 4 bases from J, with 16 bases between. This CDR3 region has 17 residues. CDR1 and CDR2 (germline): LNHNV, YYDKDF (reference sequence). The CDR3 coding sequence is TGTGCCACCAGCAGAGGGGTCCTTGGAACGGGCACCGGGGAGCTGTTTTTT. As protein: CATSRGVLGTGTGELFF.

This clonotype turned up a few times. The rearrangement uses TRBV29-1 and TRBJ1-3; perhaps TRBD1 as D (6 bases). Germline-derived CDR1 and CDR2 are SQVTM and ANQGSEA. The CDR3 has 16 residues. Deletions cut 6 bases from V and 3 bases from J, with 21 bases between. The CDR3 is CSVGQYTHNLGNTIYF. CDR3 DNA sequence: TGCAGCGTCGGACAGTACACCCATAACCTTGGAAACACCATATATTTT. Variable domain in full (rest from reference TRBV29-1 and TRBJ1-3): SAVISQKPSRDICQRGTSLTIQCQVDSQVTMMFWYRQQPGQSLTLIATANQGSEATYESGFVIDKFPISRPNLTFSTLTVSNMSPEDSSIYLCSVGQYTHNLGNTIYFGEGSWLTVV.

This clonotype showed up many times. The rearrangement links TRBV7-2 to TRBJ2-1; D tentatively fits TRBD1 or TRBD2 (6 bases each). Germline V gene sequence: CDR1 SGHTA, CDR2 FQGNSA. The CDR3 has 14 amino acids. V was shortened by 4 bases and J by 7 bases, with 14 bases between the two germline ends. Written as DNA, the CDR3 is TGTGCCAGCAGCTCCTTAACAGGGAGGAATGAGCAGTTCTTC. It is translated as CASSSLTGRNEQFF.

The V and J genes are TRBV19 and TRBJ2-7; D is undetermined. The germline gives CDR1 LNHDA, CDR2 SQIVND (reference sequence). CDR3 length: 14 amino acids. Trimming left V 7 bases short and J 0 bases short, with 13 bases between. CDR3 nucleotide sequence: TGTGCCAGTAAGGAAACCAGACCCTCCTACGAGCAGTACTTC. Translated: CASKETRPSYEQYF.

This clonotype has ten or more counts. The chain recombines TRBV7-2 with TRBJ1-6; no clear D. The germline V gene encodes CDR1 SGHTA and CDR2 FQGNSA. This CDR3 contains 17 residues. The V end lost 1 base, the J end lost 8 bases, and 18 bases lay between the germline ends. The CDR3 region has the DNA TGTGCCAGCAGCTTAGGAAGGGCGAACCCAAGGGATTCACCCCTCCACTTT. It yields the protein CASSLGRANPRDSPLHF.

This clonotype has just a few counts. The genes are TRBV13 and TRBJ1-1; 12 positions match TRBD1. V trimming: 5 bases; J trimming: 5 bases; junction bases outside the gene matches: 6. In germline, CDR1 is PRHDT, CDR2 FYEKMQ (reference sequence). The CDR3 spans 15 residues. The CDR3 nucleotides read TGTGCCAGCAGCGGGGGGACAGGGGGCAGGACTGAAGCTTTCTTT. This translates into CASSGGTGGRTEAFF.

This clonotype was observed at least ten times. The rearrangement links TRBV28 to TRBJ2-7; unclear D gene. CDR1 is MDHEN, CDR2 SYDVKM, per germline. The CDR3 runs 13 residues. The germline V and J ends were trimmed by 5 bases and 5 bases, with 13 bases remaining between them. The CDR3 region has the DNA TGTGCCAGCAGTCTCGTTAACAGTGACGAGCAGTACGTC. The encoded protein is CASSLVNSDEQYV.

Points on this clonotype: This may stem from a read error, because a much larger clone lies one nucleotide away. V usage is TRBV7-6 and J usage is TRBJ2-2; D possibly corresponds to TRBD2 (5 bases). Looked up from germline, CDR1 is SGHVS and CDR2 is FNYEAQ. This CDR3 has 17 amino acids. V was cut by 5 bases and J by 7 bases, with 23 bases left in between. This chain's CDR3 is CASSRLKNGEYNGELFF. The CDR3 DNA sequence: TGTGCCAGCAGCCGTTTGAAGAATGGGGAGTACAACGGGGAGCTGTTTTTT.

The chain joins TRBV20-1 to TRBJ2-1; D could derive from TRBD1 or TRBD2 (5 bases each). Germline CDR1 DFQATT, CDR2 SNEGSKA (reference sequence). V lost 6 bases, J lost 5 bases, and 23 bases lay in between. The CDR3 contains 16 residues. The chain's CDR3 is CSARLWGSFRNNEQFF. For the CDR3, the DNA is TGCAGTGCCCGATTATGGGGGTCCTTCCGAAACAATGAGCAGTTCTTC.

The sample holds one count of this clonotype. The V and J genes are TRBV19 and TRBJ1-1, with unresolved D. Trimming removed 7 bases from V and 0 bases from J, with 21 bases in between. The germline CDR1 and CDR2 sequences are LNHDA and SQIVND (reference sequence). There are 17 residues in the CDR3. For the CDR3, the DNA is TGTGCCAGTAACCGGAGACGCGAGCCCATGGTGAACACTGAAGCTTTCTTT. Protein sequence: CASNRRREPMVNTEAFF.

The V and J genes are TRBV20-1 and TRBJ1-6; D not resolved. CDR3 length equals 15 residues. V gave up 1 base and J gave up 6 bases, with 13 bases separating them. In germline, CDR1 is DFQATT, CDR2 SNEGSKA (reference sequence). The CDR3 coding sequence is TGCAGTGCTAGAGGATCCCGAAGGCGTAATTCACCCCTCCACTTT. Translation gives CSARGSRRRNSPLHF.

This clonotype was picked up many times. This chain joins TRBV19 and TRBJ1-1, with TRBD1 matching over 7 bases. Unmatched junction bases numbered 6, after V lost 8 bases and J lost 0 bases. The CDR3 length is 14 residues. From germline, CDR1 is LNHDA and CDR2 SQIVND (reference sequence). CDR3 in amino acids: CASFGTVMNTEAFF. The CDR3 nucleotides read TGTGCCAGTTTTGGGACAGTCATGAACACTGAAGCTTTCTTT.

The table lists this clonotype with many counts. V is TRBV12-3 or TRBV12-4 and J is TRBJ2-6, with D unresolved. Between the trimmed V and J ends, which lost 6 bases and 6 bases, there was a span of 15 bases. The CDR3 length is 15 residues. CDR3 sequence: CASRHPGPLANVLTF. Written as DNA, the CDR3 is TGTGCCAGCAGGCACCCCGGACCCCTGGCCAACGTCCTGACTTTC.

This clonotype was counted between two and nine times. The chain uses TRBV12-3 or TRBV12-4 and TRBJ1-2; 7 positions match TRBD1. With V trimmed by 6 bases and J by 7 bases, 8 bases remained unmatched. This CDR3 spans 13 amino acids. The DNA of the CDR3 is TGTGCCAGCAGGTCTGACAGGGTCGGTGGCTACACCTTC. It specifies CASRSDRVGGYTF.

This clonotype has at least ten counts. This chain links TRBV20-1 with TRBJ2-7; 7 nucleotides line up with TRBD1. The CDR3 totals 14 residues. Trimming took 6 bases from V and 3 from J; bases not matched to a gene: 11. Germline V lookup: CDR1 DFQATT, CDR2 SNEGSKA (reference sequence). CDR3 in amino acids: CSASPPGGIYEQYF. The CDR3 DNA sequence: TGCAGTGCGAGTCCGCCAGGGGGAATCTACGAGCAGTACTTC.

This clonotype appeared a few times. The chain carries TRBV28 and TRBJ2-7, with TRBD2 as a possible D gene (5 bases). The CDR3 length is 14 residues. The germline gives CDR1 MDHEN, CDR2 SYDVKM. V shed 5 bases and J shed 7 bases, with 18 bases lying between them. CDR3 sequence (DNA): TGTGCCAGCAGTCCTTCCGGAGGAGTCGGTGAGCAGTACGTC. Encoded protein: CASSPSGGVGEQYV.

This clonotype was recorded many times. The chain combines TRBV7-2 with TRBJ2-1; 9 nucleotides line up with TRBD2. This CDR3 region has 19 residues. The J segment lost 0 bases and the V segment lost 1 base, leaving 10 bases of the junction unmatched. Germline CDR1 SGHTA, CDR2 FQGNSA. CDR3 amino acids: CASSLEVAGAPSSYNEQFF. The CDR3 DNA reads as TGTGCCAGCAGCTTAGAGGTAGCGGGGGCCCCGAGCTCCTACAATGAGCAGTTCTTC.

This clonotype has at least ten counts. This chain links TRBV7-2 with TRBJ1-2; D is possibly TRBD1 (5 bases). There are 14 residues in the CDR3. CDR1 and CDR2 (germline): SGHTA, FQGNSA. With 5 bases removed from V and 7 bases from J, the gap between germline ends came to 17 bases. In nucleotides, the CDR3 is TGTGCCAGCAGCCCGGGACCCGGAGGACGTGGCTACACCTTC. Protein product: CASSPGPGGRGYTF.

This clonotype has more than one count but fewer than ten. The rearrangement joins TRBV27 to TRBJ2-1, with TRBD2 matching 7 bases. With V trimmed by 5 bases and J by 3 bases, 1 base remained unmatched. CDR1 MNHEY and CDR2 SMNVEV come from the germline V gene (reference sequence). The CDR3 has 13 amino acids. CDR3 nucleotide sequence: TGTGCCAGCAGTCAGCGGGACTACAATGAGCAGTTCTTC. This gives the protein CASSQRDYNEQFF.

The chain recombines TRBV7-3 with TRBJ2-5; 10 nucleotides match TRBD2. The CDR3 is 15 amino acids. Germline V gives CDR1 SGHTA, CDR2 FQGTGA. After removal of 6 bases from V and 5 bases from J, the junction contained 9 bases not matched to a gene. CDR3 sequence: CASSRSGGAFETQYF. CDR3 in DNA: TGTGCCAGCAGTCGGAGCGGGGGGGCCTTCGAGACCCAGTACTTC.

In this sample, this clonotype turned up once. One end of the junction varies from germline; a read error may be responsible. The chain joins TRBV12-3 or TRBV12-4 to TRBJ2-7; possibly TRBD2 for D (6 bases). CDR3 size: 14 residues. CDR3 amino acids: CTSSLSGPTYEQYF. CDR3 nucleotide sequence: TGTACCAGCAGTCTAAGCGGGCCGACCTACGAGCAGTACTTC.

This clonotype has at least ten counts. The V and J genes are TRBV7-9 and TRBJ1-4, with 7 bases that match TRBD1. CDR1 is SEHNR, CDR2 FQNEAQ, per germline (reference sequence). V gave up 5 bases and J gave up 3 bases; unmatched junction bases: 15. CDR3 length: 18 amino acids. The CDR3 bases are TGTGCCAGCAGCCAGACTAGCCTAACAGGGGAGGCTAATGAAAAACTGTTTTTT. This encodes CASSQTSLTGEANEKLFF.

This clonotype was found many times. The CDR3 sequence: CASRSSETAIYNEQFF. The CDR3 DNA reads TGTGCCAGCAGATCATCGGAAACAGCGATATACAATGAGCAGTTCTTC. The rearrangement links TRBV7-9 to TRBJ2-1; D ambiguous. Germline V gene sequence: CDR1 SEHNR, CDR2 FQNEAQ (reference sequence). V was clipped by 6 bases and J by 4 bases, with 19 bases between them. There are 16 residues in the CDR3.

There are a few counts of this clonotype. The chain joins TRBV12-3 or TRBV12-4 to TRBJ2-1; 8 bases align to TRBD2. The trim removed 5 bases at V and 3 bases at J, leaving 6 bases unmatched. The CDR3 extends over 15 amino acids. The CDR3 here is CASSLTSGIYNEQFF. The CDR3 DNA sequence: TGTGCCAGCAGTCTAACTAGCGGAATCTACAATGAGCAGTTCTTC.

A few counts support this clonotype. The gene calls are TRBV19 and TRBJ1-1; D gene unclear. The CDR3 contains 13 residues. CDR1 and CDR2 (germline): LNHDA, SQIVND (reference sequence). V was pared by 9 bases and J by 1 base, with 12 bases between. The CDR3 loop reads CASTWTGNTEAFF. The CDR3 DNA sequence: TGTGCCAGCACCTGGACGGGGAACACTGAAGCTTTCTTT.

In DNA, the CDR3 is TGTGCCAGCAAATTGTCCCGGGACGGCACACTTCTGAACACTGAAGCTTTCTTT. It codes for CASKLSRDGTLLNTEAFF. The chain carries TRBV2 and TRBJ1-1; maybe TRBD1 (5 bases). The CDR3 is 18 amino acids. Trimming left V 7 bases short and J 0 bases short, with 24 bases between. Germline V gene data show CDR1 as SNHLY and CDR2 as FYNNEI.

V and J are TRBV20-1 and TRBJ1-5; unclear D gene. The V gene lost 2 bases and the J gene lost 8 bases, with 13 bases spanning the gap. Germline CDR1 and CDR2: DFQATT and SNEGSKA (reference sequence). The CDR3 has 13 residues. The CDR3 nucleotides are TGCAGTGCTAGACCCGGGCGGGCCGAGCCCCAGCATTTT. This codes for CSARPGRAEPQHF.